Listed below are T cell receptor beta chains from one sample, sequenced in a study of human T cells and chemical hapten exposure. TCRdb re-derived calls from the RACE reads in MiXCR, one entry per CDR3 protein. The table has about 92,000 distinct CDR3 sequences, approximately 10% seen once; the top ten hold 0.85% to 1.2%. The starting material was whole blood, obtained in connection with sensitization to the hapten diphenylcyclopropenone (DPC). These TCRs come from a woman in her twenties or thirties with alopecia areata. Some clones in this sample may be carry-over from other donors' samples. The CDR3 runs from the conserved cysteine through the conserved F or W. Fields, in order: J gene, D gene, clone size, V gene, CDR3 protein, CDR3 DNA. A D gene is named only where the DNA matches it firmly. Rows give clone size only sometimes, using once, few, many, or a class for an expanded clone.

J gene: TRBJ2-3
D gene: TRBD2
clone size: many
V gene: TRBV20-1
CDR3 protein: CSARATSGLALPSTDTQYF
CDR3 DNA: TGCAGTGCTAGAGCCACTAGCGGACTGGCGTTACCTAGCACAGATACGCAGTATTTT

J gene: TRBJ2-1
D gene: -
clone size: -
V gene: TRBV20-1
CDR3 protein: CSARVPGGTEQFF
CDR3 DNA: TGCAGTGCTAGAGTTCCCGGGGGCACTGAGCAGTTCTTC

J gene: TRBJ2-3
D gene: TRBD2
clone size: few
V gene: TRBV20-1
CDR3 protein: CSAGGTSGTDTQYF
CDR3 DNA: TGCAGTGCTGGAGGGACTAGCGGCACAGATACGCAGTATTTT

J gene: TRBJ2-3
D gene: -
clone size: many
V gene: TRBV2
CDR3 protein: CASTRRADTQYF
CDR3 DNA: TGTGCCAGCACGCGGAGGGCAGATACGCAGTATTTT

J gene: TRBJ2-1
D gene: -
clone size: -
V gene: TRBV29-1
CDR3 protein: CSVRAGSEQFF
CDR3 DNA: TGCAGCGTCAGGGCCGGGAGTGAGCAGTTCTTC

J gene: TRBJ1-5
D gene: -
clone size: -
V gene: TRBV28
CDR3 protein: CASSSEPSNQPQHF
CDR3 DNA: TGTGCCAGCAGTTCAGAGCCCAGCAATCAGCCCCAGCATTTT

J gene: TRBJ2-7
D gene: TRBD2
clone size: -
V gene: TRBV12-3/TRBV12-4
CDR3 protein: CASSLDSGSRHEQYF
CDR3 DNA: TGTGCCAGCAGTTTAGATAGCGGGAGTCGACACGAGCAGTACTTC

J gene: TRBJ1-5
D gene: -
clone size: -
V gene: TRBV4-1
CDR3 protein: CASSLGWSNQPQHF
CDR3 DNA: TGCGCCAGCAGCCTGGGTTGGAGCAATCAGCCCCAGCATTTT

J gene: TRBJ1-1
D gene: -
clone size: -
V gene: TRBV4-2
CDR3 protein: CASSQVTGTLNTEAFF
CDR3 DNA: TGTGCCAGCAGCCAAGTGACGGGGACCCTGAACACTGAAGCTTTCTTT

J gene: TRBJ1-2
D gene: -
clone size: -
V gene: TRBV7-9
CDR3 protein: CASSPYSTAFYGYTF
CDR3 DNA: TGTGCCAGCAGCCCATACAGCACAGCATTCTATGGCTACACCTTC

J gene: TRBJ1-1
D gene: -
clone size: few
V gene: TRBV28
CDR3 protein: CASSAQGTEAFF
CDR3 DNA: TGTGCCAGCAGTGCACAGGGAACTGAAGCTTTCTTT

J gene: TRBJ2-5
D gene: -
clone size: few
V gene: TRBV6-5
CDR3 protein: CASSAQGAQETQYF
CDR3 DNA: TGTGCCAGCAGTGCGCAGGGAGCTCAAGAGACCCAGTACTTC

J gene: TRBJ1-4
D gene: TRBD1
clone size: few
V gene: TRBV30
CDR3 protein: CAWKMGQGPNEKLFF
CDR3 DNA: TGTGCCTGGAAAATGGGACAGGGACCTAATGAAAAACTGTTTTTT

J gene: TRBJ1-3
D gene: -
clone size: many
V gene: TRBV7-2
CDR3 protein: CASSREFGNTIYF
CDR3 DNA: TGTGCCAGCAGTCGGGAGTTTGGAAACACCATATATTTT

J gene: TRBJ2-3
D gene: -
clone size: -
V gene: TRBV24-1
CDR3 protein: CATSDGTRDDTQYF
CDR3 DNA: TGTGCCACCAGTGATGGGACGAGAGACGATACGCAGTATTTT

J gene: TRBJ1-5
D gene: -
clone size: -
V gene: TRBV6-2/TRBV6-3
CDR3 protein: CASRPGYSNQPQHF
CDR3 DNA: TGTGCCAGCAGACCGGGATATAGCAATCAGCCCCAGCATTTT

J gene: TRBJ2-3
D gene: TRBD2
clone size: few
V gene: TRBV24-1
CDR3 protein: CATSDTKTSRDTQYF
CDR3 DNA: TGTGCCACCAGTGATACCAAGACTAGCAGAGATACGCAGTATTTT

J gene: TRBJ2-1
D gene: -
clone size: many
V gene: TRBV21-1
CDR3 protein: CASSTGTGDPVLSYNEQFF
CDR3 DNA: TGTGCCAGCAGCACCGGGACAGGGGACCCCGTCTTATCCTACAATGAGCAGTTCTTC

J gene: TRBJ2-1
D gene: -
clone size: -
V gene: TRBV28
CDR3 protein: CASRTLALSSYNEQFF
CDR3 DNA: TGTGCCAGCAGGACCCTAGCCTTGAGCTCCTACAATGAGCAGTTCTTC

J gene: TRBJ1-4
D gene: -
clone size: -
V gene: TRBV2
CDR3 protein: CASRQNLAEKLFF
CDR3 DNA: TGTGCCAGCAGACAGAATTTGGCTGAAAAACTGTTTTTT

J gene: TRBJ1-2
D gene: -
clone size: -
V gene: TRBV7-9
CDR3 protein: CASSQGIAGSYGYTF
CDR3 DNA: TGTGCCAGCAGTCAGGGGATCGCAGGGTCCTATGGCTACACCTTC

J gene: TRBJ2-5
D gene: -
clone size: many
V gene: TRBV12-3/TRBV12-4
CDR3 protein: CASSLNLYQETQYF
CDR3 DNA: TGTGCCAGCAGTTTGAACCTGTACCAAGAGACCCAGTACTTC

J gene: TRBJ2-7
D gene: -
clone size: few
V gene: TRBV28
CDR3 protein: CASSPPKNEQYF
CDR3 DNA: TGTGCCAGCAGTCCCCCCAAGAACGAGCAGTACTTC